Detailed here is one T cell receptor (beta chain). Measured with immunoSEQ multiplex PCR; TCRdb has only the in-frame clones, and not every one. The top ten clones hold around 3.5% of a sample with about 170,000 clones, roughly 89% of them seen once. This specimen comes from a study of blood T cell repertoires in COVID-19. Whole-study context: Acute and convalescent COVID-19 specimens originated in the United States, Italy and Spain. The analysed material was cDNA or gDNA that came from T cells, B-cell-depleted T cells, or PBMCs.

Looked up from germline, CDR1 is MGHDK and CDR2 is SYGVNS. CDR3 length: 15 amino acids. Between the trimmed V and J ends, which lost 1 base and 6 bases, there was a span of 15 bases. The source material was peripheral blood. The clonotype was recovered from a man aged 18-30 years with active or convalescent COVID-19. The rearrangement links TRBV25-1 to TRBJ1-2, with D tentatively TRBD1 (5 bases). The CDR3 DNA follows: TGTGCCAGCAGTGAATCCTCTTTGGGGCAGAATGGCTACACCTTC. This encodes CASSESSLGQNGYTF.